This is a list of T cell receptor beta chains from one sample in a study of PD-1 blockade in classical Hodgkin lymphoma. The protocol was immunoSEQ multiplex PCR, while the TCRdb copy is restricted to in-frame clones and leaves out a portion. Counted here are tens of thousands of clones, about 92% occurring once; the ten biggest clones make up approximately 8.1%. This material consisted of peripheral blood mononuclear cells (PBMCs), taken at baseline. These receptors were collected from a human donor with classical Hodgkin lymphoma. CDR3s include the opening cysteine and the closing phenylalanine or tryptophan. Each record gives: CDR3 protein, CDR3 DNA, clone size, V gene, D gene, J gene. D genes are given only for firm matches. The size entry is marked missing in some rows and otherwise reads once, few, many or a size class.

CASSLGAGYSNQPQHF | TGTGCCAGCAGCTTAGGGGCAGGTTATAGCAATCAGCCCCAGCATTTT | - | TRBV7-8 | - | TRBJ1-5
CSARNGLEQFF | TGCAGTGCTAGAAATGGTCTCGAGCAGTTCTTC | once | TRBV20-1 | - | TRBJ2-1
CASSLGASSGNTIYF | TGTGCCAGCAGCTTAGGAGCGAGCTCTGGAAACACCATATATTTT | once | TRBV7-8 | - | TRBJ1-3
CASSLDGTSLDEQFF | TGCGCCAGCAGCTTGGATGGGACTAGCTTGGATGAGCAGTTCTTC | - | TRBV5-1 | TRBD2 | TRBJ2-1
CASSLRIGPQETQYF | TGTGCCAGCAGCTTACGTATAGGACCTCAAGAGACCCAGTACTTC | - | TRBV7-9 | - | TRBJ2-5
CASGGLAGADTQYF | TGCGCCAGCGGCGGACTAGCGGGAGCAGATACGCAGTATTTT | - | TRBV10-2 | TRBD2 | TRBJ2-3
CASRPGWAGVSYEQYF | TGTGCCAGCAGACCTGGTTGGGCGGGGGTTTCCTACGAGCAGTACTTC | - | TRBV27 | TRBD2 | TRBJ2-7
CASSEYTDGYTF | TGTGCCAGCAGTGAATACACTGATGGCTACACCTTC | many | TRBV2 | - | TRBJ1-2
CASSAGTGTGGFGYTF | TGTGCCAGCAGCGCGGGGACCGGGACAGGGGGTTTTGGCTACACCTTC | - | TRBV9 | TRBD1 | TRBJ1-2
CASSFDRGAYEQYF | TGTGCCAGCAGCTTCGACAGGGGGGCCTACGAGCAGTACTTC | - | TRBV7-6 | TRBD1 | TRBJ2-7
CASSLAAGVGKNIQYF | TGCGCCAGCAGCTTGGCCGCGGGGGTAGGCAAAAACATTCAGTACTTC | - | TRBV5-1 | TRBD2 | TRBJ2-4
CASSLLLAADNEQFF | TGTGCCAGCAGCTTGCTACTAGCGGCAGACAATGAGCAGTTCTTC | - | TRBV5-6 | TRBD2 | TRBJ2-1
CASRLSPLSSYEQYF | TGTGCCAGCAGACTCTCACCCCTGAGCTCCTACGAGCAGTACTTC | - | TRBV2 | - | TRBJ2-7
CASSSAATGGGADTQYF | TGTGCCAGCAGTTCCGCCGCAACAGGGGGCGGCGCAGATACGCAGTATTTT | - | TRBV28 | TRBD1 | TRBJ2-3
CASSLATGPGEQYF | TGTGCCAGCAGCTTAGCGACGGGACCGGGCGAGCAGTACTTC | - | TRBV7-9 | - | TRBJ2-7
CASSPHARDRGTDTQYF | TGTGCCAGCAGCCCGCACGCCCGGGACAGGGGAACAGATACGCAGTATTTT | once | TRBV9 | TRBD1 | TRBJ2-3
CASRPGQGRYEQYF | TGTGCCAGCAGACCGGGACAGGGAAGGTACGAGCAGTACTTC | - | TRBV6-5 | TRBD1 | TRBJ2-7
CASSTSRTGGGNAYGYTF | TGTGCCAGTAGTACCAGCCGGACAGGGGGCGGCAATGCGTATGGCTACACCTTC | - | TRBV19 | TRBD1 | TRBJ1-2
CASSGTSAVYEQYF | TGTGCCAGCAGCGGAACGTCCGCGGTCTACGAGCAGTACTTC | - | TRBV5-6 | - | TRBJ2-7
CASSFLLAGDEQFF | TGCGCCAGCAGCTTTCTACTAGCGGGAGATGAGCAGTTCTTC | - | TRBV5-1 | TRBD2 | TRBJ2-1
CASSFPGQGVYEQYF | TGTGCCAGCAGCTTCCCAGGACAGGGAGTGTACGAGCAGTACTTC | once | TRBV5-4 | TRBD1 | TRBJ2-7
CASSLGGNTEAFF | TGTGCCAGCAGCTTAGGGGGTAACACTGAAGCTTTCTTT | - | TRBV5-6 | - | TRBJ1-1
CSVEKGMAGQPYNSPLHF | TGCAGCGTTGAGAAAGGCATGGCGGGACAGCCCTATAATTCACCCCTCCACTTT | once | TRBV29-1 | TRBD1 | TRBJ1-6
CASSQDGLAGVEQETQYF | TGCGCCAGCAGCCAAGATGGCCTAGCGGGAGTCGAGCAGGAGACCCAGTACTTC | - | TRBV4-3 | TRBD2 | TRBJ2-5
CASSLWSLTSTDTQYF | TGTGCCAGCAGCCTATGGTCTCTGACATCCACAGATACGCAGTATTTT | - | TRBV5-6 | - | TRBJ2-3
CASRSGPIASYNEQFF | TGTGCCAGCAGAAGTGGACCAATTGCCTCCTACAATGAGCAGTTCTTC | once | TRBV7-2 | - | TRBJ2-1
CASSPRLSSYEQYF | TGTGCCAGCAGCCCCCGTCTTAGTTCATACGAGCAGTACTTC | - | TRBV7-6 | - | TRBJ2-7
CASSLRPGDVSYEQYF | TGTGCCAGCAGCTTGAGGCCGGGGGACGTATCCTACGAGCAGTACTTC | - | TRBV5-5 | - | TRBJ2-7
CASSIDLNRESQPQHF | TGTGCCAGTAGTATAGATCTGAACAGGGAAAGTCAGCCCCAGCATTTT | - | TRBV19 | - | TRBJ1-5
CASSLVSSSQTTDTQYF | TGTGCCAGCAGCTTAGTGTCTTCTAGTCAAACCACAGATACGCAGTATTTT | - | TRBV7-9 | - | TRBJ2-3
CASSSNYGYTF | TGTGCCAGCAGCTCTAACTATGGCTACACCTTC | - | TRBV7-6 | - | TRBJ1-2
CSVEVYNNEQFF | TGCAGCGTTGAAGTATATAACAATGAGCAGTTCTTC | - | TRBV29-1 | - | TRBJ2-1
CASTRGLRGNYGYTF | TGTGCCAGCACGAGGGGGCTGAGGGGCAACTATGGCTACACCTTC | - | TRBV6-5 | TRBD1 | TRBJ1-2
CSASDFGYTF | TGCAGTGCTAGTGATTTTGGCTACACCTTC | - | TRBV20-1 | - | TRBJ1-2
CASSPRLAGPAYEQYF | TGTGCCAGTAGTCCAAGACTAGCGGGACCCGCCTACGAGCAGTACTTC | - | TRBV19 | TRBD2 | TRBJ2-7
CASSQAAGLAGSIYEQYF | TGCGCCAGCAGCCAAGCCGCTGGGCTAGCGGGATCGATATACGAGCAGTACTTC | - | TRBV4-3 | TRBD2 | TRBJ2-7
CASSDGGPLNEQFF | TGTGCCAGCAGTGACGGGGGTCCGCTCAATGAGCAGTTCTTC | once | TRBV27 | - | TRBJ2-1
CASSLSWVRAGPRDTEAFF | TGTGCCAGCAGCTTAAGCTGGGTTCGAGCGGGCCCAAGGGACACTGAAGCTTTCTTT | - | TRBV7-2 | - | TRBJ1-1
CASSYMGLSTDTQYF | TGTGCCAGCAGCTATATGGGATTGAGCACAGATACGCAGTATTTT | - | TRBV11-2 | - | TRBJ2-3
CASSLGVKDYEQYF | TGTGCCAGCAGCTTGGGAGTTAAGGACTACGAGCAGTACTTC | once | TRBV5-4 | - | TRBJ2-7